This TCR beta chain was observed in a study of vaccination effects on CD4 cells after COVID-19. This CDR3 contains 18 residues. The junction had 11 bases not matched to a gene; V was cut back by 3 bases and J by 0 bases. Looked up from germline, CDR1 is LGHDT and CDR2 is YNNKEL (reference sequence). This table comes from immunoSEQ multiplex PCR, and its TCRdb copy is limited to in-frame clones, with some not included. In the table there are around 30,000 clones, approximately 70% of which are singletons. General study results and limits: A shortage of convalescent patients and an absence of early post-infection timepoints characterized the study. Among infection- and vaccine-induced clones, marked clonal contraction occurred late after vaccination.

In the ViraFEST assay, antigen-specific CD4+ clonotypes were identified by expansion after peptide-pool stimulation. Around day 10 of culture, CD4+ T cells were separated out. Two doses of either BNT162b2 or mRNA-1273 were given to each participant. Nucleocapsid antibodies stayed negative before and after vaccination, showing no earlier SARS-CoV-2 infection. This clone has just one count. Its antigen is not identified. The chain links TRBV3-1 (or the pseudogene TRBV3-2) to TRBJ1-3, with 7 nucleotides matching TRBD1. Sequenced material: CD4+ T cells from PBMCs cultured with HCoV-229E spike peptides, taken after COVID-19 vaccination. This clonotype was sampled from a human donor who received a COVID-19 vaccine. The CDR3 bases are TGTGCCAGCAGCCAGAGCCCGACAGGGTTCGGCTCTGGAAACACCATATATTTT. Translating it yields CASSQSPTGFGSGNTIYF.